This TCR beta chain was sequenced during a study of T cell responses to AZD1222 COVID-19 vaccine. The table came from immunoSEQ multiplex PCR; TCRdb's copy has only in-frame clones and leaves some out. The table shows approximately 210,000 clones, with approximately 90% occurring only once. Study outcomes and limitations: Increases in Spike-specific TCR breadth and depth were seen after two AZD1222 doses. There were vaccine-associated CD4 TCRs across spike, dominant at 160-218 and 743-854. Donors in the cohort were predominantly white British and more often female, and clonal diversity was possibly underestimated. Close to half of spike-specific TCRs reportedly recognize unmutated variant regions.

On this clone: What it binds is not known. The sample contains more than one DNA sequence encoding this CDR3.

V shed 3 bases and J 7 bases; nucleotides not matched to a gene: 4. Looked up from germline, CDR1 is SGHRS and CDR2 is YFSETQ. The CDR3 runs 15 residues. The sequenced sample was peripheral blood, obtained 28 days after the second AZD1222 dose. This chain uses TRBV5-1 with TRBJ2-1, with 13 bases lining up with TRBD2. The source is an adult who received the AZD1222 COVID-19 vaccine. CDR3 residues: CASSSLAGGPNEQFF. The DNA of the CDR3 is TGCGCCAGCAGCTCACTAGCGGGAGGGCCGAATGAGCAGTTCTTC. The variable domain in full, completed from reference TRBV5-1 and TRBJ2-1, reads KAGVTQTPRYLIKTRGQQVTLSCSPISGHRSVSWYQQTPGQGLQFLFEYFSETQRNKGNFPGRFSGRQFSNSRSEMNVSTLELGDSALYLCASSSLAGGPNEQFFGPGTRLTVL.